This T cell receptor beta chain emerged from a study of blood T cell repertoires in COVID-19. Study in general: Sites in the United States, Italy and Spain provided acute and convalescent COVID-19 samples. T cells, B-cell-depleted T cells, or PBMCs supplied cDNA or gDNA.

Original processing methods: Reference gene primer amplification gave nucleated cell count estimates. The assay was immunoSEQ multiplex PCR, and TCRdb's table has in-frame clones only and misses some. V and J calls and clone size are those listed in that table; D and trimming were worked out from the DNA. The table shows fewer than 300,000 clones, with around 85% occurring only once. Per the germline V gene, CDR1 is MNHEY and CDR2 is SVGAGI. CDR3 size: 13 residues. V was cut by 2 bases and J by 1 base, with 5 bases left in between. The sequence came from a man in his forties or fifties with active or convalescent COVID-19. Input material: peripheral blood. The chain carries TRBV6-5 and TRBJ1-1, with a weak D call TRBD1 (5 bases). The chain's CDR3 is CASSYDRNTEAFF. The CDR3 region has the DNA TGTGCCAGCAGTTACGACAGGAACACTGAAGCTTTCTTT.